Below, 19 T cell receptor beta chains from the same sample are listed, as sequenced in a study of blood T cell repertoires in COVID-19. Produced via immunoSEQ multiplex PCR; TCRdb's table is partial and in-frame only. The top ten clones hold approximately 2% of a sample with 150,000 to 250,000 clones, roughly 87% of them seen once. The sequenced sample consisted of PBMCs or T cells enriched from blood (not recorded which). The receptors originated from a woman aged 30 to 39 who had recovered from COVID-19.

The rearrangement uses TRBV5-1 and TRBJ2-2, with a weak D call TRBD2 (5 bases). The CDR3 covers 14 residues. Trimming took 5 bases from V and 3 from J, leaving 11 bases between them. From germline, CDR1 is SGHRS and CDR2 YFSETQ. The DNA of the CDR3 is TGCGCCAGCAGACGGACTGAGTACACCGGGGAGCTGTTTTTT. It specifies CASRRTEYTGELFF. The full variable domain, its missing parts supplied by reference TRBV5-1 and TRBJ2-2, is KAGVTQTPRYLIKTRGQQVTLSCSPISGHRSVSWYQQTPGQGLQFLFEYFSETQRNKGNFPGRFSGRQFSNSRSEMNVSTLELGDSALYLCASRRTEYTGELFFGEGSRLTVL.

The V gene is TRBV20-1, the J gene TRBJ2-7, with 7 bases lining up with TRBD1. This CDR3 contains 10 residues. Germline assignment: CDR1 DFQATT and CDR2 SNEGSKA (reference sequence). V was pared by 6 bases and J by 7 bases, with 3 bases of the junction left unmatched. The chain's CDR3 is CSATGDEQYF. CDR3 nucleotides: TGCAGTGCCACAGGGGATGAGCAGTACTTC.

CDR3 nucleotides: TGTGCCAGCTCACCAGCAGGGGGCGCCGATCAGCCCCAGCATTTT. It translates to CASSPAGGADQPQHF. This chain links TRBV18 with TRBJ1-5, with 8 bases identical to TRBD1. The V gene's germline CDR1 is KGHSH and CDR2 LQKENI. The CDR3 runs to 15 residues. Losses at the gene ends were 2 bases for V and 5 bases for J; bases not matched to a gene: 5.

This clone was found a few times. The V and J genes are TRBV7-3 and TRBJ2-7; 9 positions agree with TRBD2. The CDR3 spans 14 residues. Germline CDR1 reads SGHTA; CDR2 reads FQGTGA. V lost 5 bases and J lost 7; bases outside the gene matches: 9. The CDR3 is CASSPQGLAEEQYF. CDR3 sequence (DNA): TGTGCCAGCAGCCCGCAGGGACTAGCAGAGGAGCAGTACTTC.

J is TRBJ2-5 and V is TRBV6-2 or TRBV6-3; D might be TRBD2 (6 bases). There are 16 residues in the CDR3. CDR1 is MNHEY, CDR2 SVGEGT, per germline. V dropped 4 bases and J dropped 0 bases, with 15 bases sitting between them. This CDR3 reads CASSWTGTSYQETQYF. The CDR3 region has the DNA TGTGCCAGCAGTTGGACCGGGACTTCGTACCAAGAGACCCAGTACTTC.

The CDR3 DNA sequence: TGCGCCAGCAGCCCGACCAGGCTGGGCACTGAAGCTTTCTTT. Its translation: CASSPTRLGTEAFF. The genes are TRBV5-1 and TRBJ1-1; D uncertain. This CDR3 is built from 14 residues. CDR1 and CDR2 (germline): SGHRS, YFSETQ. Trimming removed 4 bases at V and 4 bases at J, with 14 bases between.

The CDR3 nucleotides read TGTGCCAGCAGCTTGGCGACCGATTCGGGAGCTTTCTTT. This gives the protein CASSLATDSGAFF. The rearrangement joins TRBV5-6 to TRBJ1-1, with unresolved D. The CDR3 has 13 amino acids. From germline, CDR1 is SGHDT and CDR2 YYEEEE. Deletions cut 0 bases from V and 10 bases from J, with 13 bases between.

This clone came up once. The chain couples TRBV28 to TRBJ1-4; D might be TRBD1 (6 bases). Trimming removed 5 bases at V and 6 bases at J, with 13 bases between. Germline CDR1 reads MDHEN; CDR2 reads SYDVKM. The CDR3 is 14 residues long. The CDR3 sequence is CASSRPDRDEKLFF. In nucleotides, the CDR3 is TGTGCCAGCAGTCGACCGGACAGAGATGAAAAACTGTTTTTT.

The V gene is TRBV12-5, the J gene TRBJ1-1; D may be TRBD1 (5 bases). CDR1 and CDR2 from the germline V gene are LGHNT and FRNRAP. Trimming removed 6 bases from V and 4 bases from J, with 15 bases in between. CDR3 length: 14 residues. CDR3 DNA: TGTGCTAGTGGGTCCCTCGGGGGTAGCACTGAAGCTTTCTTT. Its protein is CASGSLGGSTEAFF. Together with reference TRBV12-5 and TRBJ1-1, the CDR3 gives the full variable domain: DARVTQTPRHKVTEMGQEVTMRCQPILGHNTVFWYRQTMMQGLELLAYFRNRAPLDDSGMPKDRFSAEMPDATLATLKIQPSEPRDSAVYFCASGSLGGSTEAFFGQGTRLTVV.

The rearrangement uses TRBV7-8 and TRBJ2-7; 7 nucleotides agree with TRBD1. The length of the CDR3 is 15 residues. Germline V gives CDR1 SGHVS, CDR2 FQNEAQ. J was trimmed by 4 bases and V by 5 bases; bases with no gene match: 11. CDR3 sequence (DNA): TGTGCCAGCAGCGAAAACAGGGGCGCTTGGTACGAGCAGTACTTC. This sequence encodes CASSENRGAWYEQYF.

The rearrangement links TRBV18 to TRBJ1-2, with TRBD1 matching 10 bases. The germline V gene encodes CDR1 KGHSH and CDR2 LQKENI. The CDR3 loop spans 15 amino acids. Trimming cost V 6 bases and J 3 bases; bases outside gene matches: 7. CDR3 loop: CASSPTTGGDYGYTF. The CDR3 bases are TGTGCCAGCTCCCCAACGACAGGGGGCGACTATGGCTACACCTTC.

The chain combines TRBV7-9 with TRBJ1-1, with D possibly being TRBD1 (6 bases). CDR1 SEHNR and CDR2 FQNEAQ come from the germline V gene (reference sequence). V gave up 8 bases and J gave up 0 bases, with 16 bases separating them. This CDR3 is built from 15 residues. In DNA, the CDR3 is TGTGCCAGCGCCCAGGGGACAAAAGTGAACACTGAAGCTTTCTTT. Its protein product is CASAQGTKVNTEAFF.

This clone appeared a single time. The V call is TRBV18, the J call TRBJ1-6, with 7 bases identical to TRBD1. This CDR3 has 14 amino acids. Trimming at V came to 4 bases and at J to 10 bases, leaving 7 bases not matched to a gene. Germline V gene sequence: CDR1 KGHSH, CDR2 LQKENI. CDR3 sequence: CASSLTGNRSPLHF. The CDR3 nucleotides read TGTGCCAGCTCACTGACAGGGAATAGATCACCCCTCCACTTT.

The genes are TRBV6-2 or TRBV6-3 and TRBJ1-2, with 9 positions matching TRBD1. Germline CDR1 is MNHEY and CDR2 is SVGEGT. The CDR3 has 15 residues. Germline trimming cut 2 bases from V and 8 bases from J; bases unmatched to any gene: 9. The CDR3 bases are TGTGCCAGCAGTTACACGGGACAGGGTCTGCGCGGCTACACCTTC. Its translation: CASSYTGQGLRGYTF.

The rearrangement links TRBV5-6 to TRBJ1-1; D uncertain. Germline CDR1 reads SGHDT; CDR2 reads YYEEEE. Trimming took 1 base from V and 8 from J, leaving 6 bases between them. The CDR3 length is 11 residues. As DNA, the CDR3 is TGTGCCAGCAGCTTGAGTAGAGAAGCTTTCTTT. This translates into CASSLSREAFF.

The chain uses TRBV28 and TRBJ2-6, with 8 bases matching TRBD2. The CDR3 runs 17 residues. V gave up 3 bases and J gave up 4 bases; unmatched junction bases: 8. Germline V gene data show CDR1 as MDHEN and CDR2 as SYDVKM. In DNA, the CDR3 is TGTGCCAGCAGTTTCCGGGAGGGCCGATTAGGGGCCAACGTCCTGACTTTC. This codes for CASSFREGRLGANVLTF.

The V and J genes are TRBV3-1 (or the pseudogene TRBV3-2) and TRBJ1-5; a weak D match, TRBD1 (6 bases). With 6 bases removed from V and 1 base from J, the gap between germline ends came to 10 bases. This CDR3 is built from 14 residues. Germline values: CDR1 LGHDT, CDR2 YNNKEL (reference sequence). This chain's CDR3 is CASSTRGSNQPQHF. Written as DNA, the CDR3 is TGTGCCAGCAGTACTAGGGGGAGCAATCAGCCCCAGCATTTT.

J is TRBJ2-1 and V is TRBV27; the match to TRBD2 covers 12 bases. Germline-derived CDR1 and CDR2 are MNHEY and SMNVEV (reference sequence). V was clipped by 0 bases and J by 7 bases; unmatched bases: 1. This CDR3 comprises 15 residues. CDR3 amino acids: CASSLSGTSGNEQFF. In DNA, the CDR3 is TGTGCCAGCAGTTTATCGGGGACTAGCGGGAATGAGCAGTTCTTC.

The V call is TRBV24-1, the J call TRBJ2-2; TRBD2 is a possible D gene (6 bases). Trimming shortened V by 3 bases and J by 1 base, and 8 bases separated the two germline ends. This CDR3 has 15 amino acids. The germline V gene encodes CDR1 KGHDR and CDR2 SFDVKD. CDR3 residues: CATSDGGWNTGELFF. In DNA form, the CDR3 reads TGTGCCACCAGTGATGGAGGGTGGAACACCGGGGAGCTGTTTTTT.